This T cell receptor beta chain was documented in a study of shared clonotypes between healthy human individuals (TCRdb year 2020). Background on the whole study: Two women and a few men aged 18 to 49 years were included in the cohort. Per donor, leukapheresis produced somewhere between about 0.9 and 9.5 billion PBMCs. For each donor, CD4 naive and CD4 memory were each given three plates, CD8 naive was given two plates, and CD8 memory was given one plate. Libraries were prepared and TCR repertoires were sequenced by different laboratories using diverse techniques, in order to increase sequencing depth and limit assay-specific biases. The study deeply sequenced blood TCR repertoires of about five healthy adults to estimate repertoire size and the extent of clonotype sharing between individuals. General conclusions and limits of the study: Only blood was sampled, and tissue TCR repertoires likely differ from those in blood. Pairwise subsampling indicated that sequencing depth was expected to affect the degree of clonotype sharing among donors. Naive subsets generally had larger estimated clonotype richness than memory subsets. Across a few donors, approximately 5% of naive CD4, 3.5% of naive CD8, approximately 2.5% of memory CD4, and approximately 0.4% of memory CD8 clonotypes were shared. Clonotypes shared by all four sorted-subset donors showed higher generation probabilities than non-shared clonotypes. Because the study included only a small number of donors, the genetic and exposure-history diversity represented was limited. Incomplete sequencing was indicated by rarefaction of sorted-subset datasets, despite the large sequencing depth.

Concerning this clone: What antigen it recognizes has not been identified. No much larger clonotype is one base removed from it; base qualities were not supplied.

Based on the germline V gene, the CDR1 and CDR2 sequences are MDHEN and SYDVKM. From the cysteine through the phenylalanine, the CDR3 covers 16 amino acids. The only DNA kept is the CDR3, 48 bases in frame from the first base. V is cut by 5 bases and J by 3 bases, and the space between the germline ends is 17 bases. CD8 naive samples were CD45RO-negative cells positively selected for CCR7, giving a CD45RA+CCR7+ population that excluded TemRA cells. Donors were healthy HIV-negative adults with no recently reported acute infections or vaccinations. Every donor was a Caucasian adult living in Nashville, Tennessee, USA. After blood collection by leukapheresis, PBMCs were isolated using Ficoll-Histopaque density gradient centrifugation and then cryopreserved in the vapor phase of liquid nitrogen. Analytical flow cytometry was used to check the purity and quantity of every magnetically sorted T cell population. Each sorted fraction had its genomic DNA isolated and then quantified by UV absorbance on a Nanodrop 2000c.

TCR CDR3 regions were amplified from genomic DNA by multiplex PCR using the deep immunoSEQ assay. For each cell subset, the extracted genomic DNA was distributed evenly across all wells of several immunoSEQ 96-well plates, and each plate served as one replicate. For sorted subsets, each replicate PCR was loaded with 200 to 250 ng genomic DNA, equivalent to approximately 33,000 T cell genomes. Purified libraries were quantified with a Qubit 3.0 fluorometer, sized on a Bioanalyzer 2100, and re-quantified with the KAPA Library Quantification kit. Each immunoSEQ 96-well plate was sequenced on its own single-read 150-cycle Illumina NextSeq 550 flow cell. On the study's bioinformatics: Because the immunoSEQ output included only junctional sequences and no quality scores, the filtering could not be the same as the filtering used for full-length reads. Sequences were annotated with PyIR, a Python wrapper for IgBLAST v1.9, using IMGT germline references to assign V/J genes and CDR3. Reads were filtered out if the reads had weak V/J assignments (E-value above 1e-6), no CDR3, stop codons, out-of-frame junctions, or ambiguous translated residues. V3J clonotypes were defined by identical inferred V gene, J gene, and CDR3 amino acid sequence. Percentage overlap between repertoires was computed as shared unique clonotypes divided by the size of the smaller repertoire. RTK rarefaction, the Chao1 estimator, and Recon v2.1 estimates of unobserved clonotypes were used to assess repertoire richness. For all TCRbeta clonotypes obtained by the gDNA method from a few donors, generation probabilities were computed with OLGA. TCRdb obtained this table from immuneACCESS and retained in-frame rearrangements with V and J assigned. These tables miss some clones; where compared with another copy, unresolved V genes account for less than half of the shortfall, and the remainder is unexplained. Clone size and the V and J calls come from that table; the DNA yielded D and trimming. Counted in this sample were under 2,000,000 clones; less than 95% of them appeared once. Of the sample, under 1.5% is held by the ten largest clones.

The receptor comes from a man between 18 and 35 years old in good health. Sequences were obtained from naive CD8+ T cells sorted from blood. The meaning of the sample's cell subset or site label: CD45RA+CCR7+. The V and J genes are TRBV28 and TRBJ2-1, and perhaps TRBD2 as D gene, on 5 matching bases. Here the CDR3 is given as CASSDPYSEYYNEQFF. The DNA is as follows: TGTGCCAGCAGTGACCCCTATAGCGAATACTACAATGAGCAGTTCTTC.